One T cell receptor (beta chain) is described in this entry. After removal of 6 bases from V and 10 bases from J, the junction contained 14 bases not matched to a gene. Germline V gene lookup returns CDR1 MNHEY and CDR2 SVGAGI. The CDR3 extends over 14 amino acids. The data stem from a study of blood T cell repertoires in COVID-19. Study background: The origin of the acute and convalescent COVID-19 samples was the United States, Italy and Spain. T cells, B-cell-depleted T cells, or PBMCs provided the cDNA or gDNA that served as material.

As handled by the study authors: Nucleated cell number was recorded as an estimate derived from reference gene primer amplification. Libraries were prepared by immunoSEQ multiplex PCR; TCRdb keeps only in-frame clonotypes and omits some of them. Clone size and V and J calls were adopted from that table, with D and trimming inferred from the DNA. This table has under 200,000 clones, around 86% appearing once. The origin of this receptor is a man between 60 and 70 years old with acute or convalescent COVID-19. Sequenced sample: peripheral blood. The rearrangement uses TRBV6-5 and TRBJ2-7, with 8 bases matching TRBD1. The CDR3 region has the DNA TGTGCCAGCAGATCATCGGGACAGGCAAAACATCAGTACTTC. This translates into CASRSSGQAKHQYF.